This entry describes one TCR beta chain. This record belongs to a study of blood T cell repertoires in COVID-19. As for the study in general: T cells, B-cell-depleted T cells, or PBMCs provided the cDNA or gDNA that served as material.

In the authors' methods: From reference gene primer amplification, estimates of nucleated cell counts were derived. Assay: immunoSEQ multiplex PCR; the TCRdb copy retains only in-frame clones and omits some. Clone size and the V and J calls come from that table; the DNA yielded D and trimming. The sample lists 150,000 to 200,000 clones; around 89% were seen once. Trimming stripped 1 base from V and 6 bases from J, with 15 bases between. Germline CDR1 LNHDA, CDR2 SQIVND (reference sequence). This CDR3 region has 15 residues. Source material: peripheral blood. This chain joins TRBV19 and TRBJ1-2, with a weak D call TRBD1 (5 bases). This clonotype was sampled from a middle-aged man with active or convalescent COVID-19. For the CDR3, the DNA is TGTGCCAGTAGTATAGCGGGAGGGGCGTCTGATGGCTACACCTTC. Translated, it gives CASSIAGGASDGYTF.